What follows describes a single T cell receptor beta chain. Its target is not known. TCRdb's table, derived via immunoSEQ multiplex PCR, lists solely in-frame clones and lacks some. The profile shows approximately 150,000 clones, 90% of them singletons. The sample originates from a study of T cell responses to AZD1222 COVID-19 vaccine. General observations from the study: The breadth and depth of Spike-specific TCRs increased once two AZD1222 doses had been given. CD4 TCRs linked to vaccination spanned spike, dominating at 160-218 and 743-854. At study baseline, merely six AZD1222 recipients were seropositive. Every sample of the repertoires postdated the peak T cell response.

Germline V gene data show CDR1 as LNHDA and CDR2 as SQIVND (reference sequence). V was pared by 5 bases and J by 12 bases, with 10 bases of the junction left unmatched. The CDR3 consists of 15 residues. The sequence was obtained from an adult who received the AZD1222 COVID-19 vaccine. J is TRBJ2-1 and V is TRBV19; 13 nucleotides match TRBD2. The sequenced sample was peripheral blood, obtained 28 days after the second AZD1222 dose. In nucleotides, the CDR3 is TGTGCCAGTAGTTCCGGACTAGCGGGAGCCACGGGGCAGTTCTTC. Translating it yields CASSSGLAGATGQFF.